These T cell receptor beta chains were read from a single sample in a study of CXCR3-negative and CXCR3-positive naive CD8 T cells. No DNA is given; TCRdb re-called the 5' RACE reads and lists each CDR3 protein once. Its table lists 130,000 to 150,000 distinct CDR3 sequences. Sequenced: naive CXCR3+ CD8+ T cells from blood. Every receptor here comes from a human donor in good health. Some clones in this sample may be carry-over from other donors' samples. The CDR3 runs from the conserved cysteine through the conserved F or W.

j_call	v_call	cdr3_aa
TRBJ2-7	TRBV10-3	CAISDPGSSYEQYF
TRBJ2-3	TRBV4-1	CASSQLRTDTQYF
TRBJ2-7	TRBV5-1	CASSLGGGDEQYF
TRBJ2-2	TRBV12-3/TRBV12-4	CASRGAGELFF
TRBJ2-3	TRBV10-3	CAISEWETDTQYF
TRBJ2-2	TRBV20-1	CSAWTANTGELFF
TRBJ2-3	TRBV20-1	CSARVLNIDTQYF
TRBJ1-1	TRBV7-9	CASSFLSGGWNTEAFF
TRBJ1-1	TRBV5-5	CASSFTGLTEAFF
TRBJ2-2	TRBV20-1	CSARRDYLNTGELFF
TRBJ2-7	TRBV7-9	CASSLLQKPYEQYF
TRBJ1-1	TRBV27	CASRPPEGYTEAFF
TRBJ2-7	TRBV6-5	CASSYEAGGSYEQYF
TRBJ2-3	TRBV7-3	CASSLTGAGGTDTQYF
TRBJ2-6	TRBV7-8	CASSFTGWGAGANVLTF
TRBJ1-1	TRBV7-3	CASSLTGMNTEAFF
TRBJ1-1	TRBV29-1	CSAYPGSEATEAFF
TRBJ2-3	TRBV6-6	CASRPDKVEGTDTQYF
TRBJ2-7	TRBV7-8	CASSPEVWLAGDEQYF
TRBJ2-1	TRBV29-1	CSVVSGGSLSYNEQFF
TRBJ2-4	TRBV28	CASSALRDPSNIQYF
TRBJ2-7	TRBV30	CAWSVSGAYEQYF
TRBJ1-4	TRBV15	CATLDRTNEKLFF
TRBJ2-1	TRBV2	CASSDVGGRNEQFF
TRBJ2-1	TRBV12-3/TRBV12-4	CASRPGQGFNEQFF
TRBJ1-2	TRBV6-5	CASSYGQRSNYGYTF
TRBJ2-1	TRBV12-3/TRBV12-4	CASSFRGTLEQFF
TRBJ2-7	TRBV20-1	CSASLGPYPSYEQYF
TRBJ2-7	TRBV2	CASSEGLAGGSYEQYF
TRBJ2-7	TRBV7-9	CASSVTGTAYEQYF
TRBJ2-3	TRBV28	CASSRQGDYTDTQYF
TRBJ2-7	TRBV6-2/TRBV6-3	CASIGAGALDEQYF
TRBJ2-7	TRBV14	CASRQGNEQYF
TRBJ2-7	TRBV15	CATSDRDRATYEQYF
TRBJ1-1	TRBV7-9	CASSPPERGDTEAFF
TRBJ2-3	TRBV28	CASSLSEDTQYF
TRBJ2-2	TRBV29-1	CSVGGPGDTGELFF